This entry describes one T cell receptor (beta chain). What antigen it recognizes has not been identified. No base quality values were provided; no much bigger clone lies one nucleotide off. The sequenced samples were obtained from patients with active juvenile idiopathic arthritis. Sorting was carried out immediately after cells were thawed, and dead cells were excluded with Live/Dead Fixable Near-IR Stain. Libraries were prepared through the immunoSEQ multiplex PCR assay. TCRbeta CDR3 sequencing was carried out by an external provider as a commercial service. In the paper's pipeline: The analyses used productive nucleotide sequences together with amino acid sequences obtained by in silico translation. Diversity was measured as Renyi entropy over a range of alpha values, and the median of 200 repeated subsamples was taken to equalise sample size. Pairwise repertoire distance was calculated as one minus the Chao-modified Jaccard index, correcting for under-sampling, and used for clustering. Frequency-weighted overlap with synovial clonotypes was calculated over 200 sample sizes with 200 draws without replacement at each size, and the overlap was reported at the size of the smaller sample. TCRdb mirrors the immuneACCESS table, restricted to in-frame sequences. Some clones are absent from its copies; in checked studies, under half trace to an unresolved V gene, and the reason for the others is unknown. V, J and clone size are those of that table, while D and trimming were read from the DNA. A total of around 35,000 clones appear in this sample, 95% of them only once. Approximately 0.18% of the sample is held by the ten biggest clonotypes.

CDR1 SGHDT and CDR2 YYEEEE were looked up in the germline V gene. The CDR3, from cysteine to phenylalanine, totals 15 residues. Only the CDR3 DNA is retained, 45 bases long and in frame from the first base. The junction shows trimming of 5 bases on V and 6 bases on J, and the gene matches do not reach 12 bases of it. The data were taken from a study of circulating and synovial CD4+ cells in juvenile arthritis (dated by TCRdb to 2013 to 2014). With regard to the full study: TCRbeta CDR3 repertoires of circulating HLA-DR+ CD4 T cells, bulk blood CD4 T cells and synovial CD4 T cells were compared within each patient. The goal of the repertoire sequencing was to confirm that synovial clonotypes were enriched in a circulating synovial-like CD4 T cell subset. General conclusions and limits of the study: Because overlap with synovium rose as sequencing depth increased, the measured fractions of shared clonotypes likely underestimated the overlap of the full repertoire. Traditional Vbeta family usage analysis did not detect the difference between circulating pathogenic-like lymphocytes and bulk blood T cells. Circulating pathogenic-like lymphocytes clustered together with synovial T cells, and compared with bulk blood, the circulating pathogenic-like lymphocytes shared a substantially higher fraction of CDR3 sequences with synovium. Compared with bulk blood CD4 repertoires, both the synovial and the circulating pathogenic-like lymphocyte repertoires were less diverse, and some CPL samples were as oligoclonal as synovium. Because T cell genome counts differed by at least an order of magnitude between CPL and bulk blood CD4 samples, sample-size effects were addressed.

Sequencing was performed on CD4+ T cells from blood. Recombination linked TRBV5-6 to TRBJ1-1, with 8 bases matching TRBD1. The sequence was obtained from a human donor with juvenile idiopathic arthritis. The base sequence is TGTGCCAGCAGGGGTCGACAGGGGAATTTCGCTGAAGCTTTCTTT. The resulting protein is CASRGRQGNFAEAFF. Reference TRBV5-6 and TRBJ1-1 genes cover what lies past the CDR3, so the full variable domain is DAGVTQSPTHLIKTRGQQVTLRCSPKSGHDTVSWYQQALGQGPQFIFQYYEEEERQRGNFPDRFSGHQFPNYSSELNVNALLLGDSALYLCASRGRQGNFAEAFFGQGTRLTVV.